This T cell receptor beta chain was profiled in a study of type 1 regulatory T cells. Looking at the study overall: T-allo10 is a Tr1-enriched, alloantigen-specific CD4 T cell product made in vitro.

A single record per CDR3 protein comes from TCRdb applying MiXCR to the reads. The data show about 14,000 distinct CDR3 sequences, about an eighth seen once. This clonotype has a count of ten or more. Its antigen is unknown. The sequencing sample was made of cultured T cells, either the whole culture or a sorted T cell fraction (not recorded which). This TCR was recovered from a human donor in good health.

The CDR3 here is CASRLSSGSYEQYF. For the CDR3, the DNA is TGTGCCAGCAGACTCAGTAGCGGCTCCTACGAGCAGTACTTC. This chain links TRBV6-1 with TRBJ2-7; D possibly corresponds to TRBD2 (6 bases). CDR3 length equals 14 residues. In germline, CDR1 is MNHNS, CDR2 SASEGT. V shed 6 bases and J shed 0 bases, with 12 bases lying between them.